This paragraph covers one T cell receptor (beta chain) sequence. Its antigen remains unidentified. Primers: 60 Vbeta forward and 13 Jbeta reverse. Produced via immunoSEQ multiplex PCR; TCRdb's table is partial and in-frame only. The data contain roughly 60,000 clones, 60% to 80% of them singletons. The data are from a study of cytomegalovirus exposure and HLA in healthy donors. Study-wide results and limits: Apart from CMV serostatus, no immune exposure information was available.

Looked up from germline, CDR1 is SGHRS and CDR2 is YFSETQ. CDR3 length: 15 residues. With 4 bases clipped from V and 3 bases from J, the junction kept 7 bases outside the gene matches. The sample consisted of PBMCs. The V and J genes are TRBV5-1 and TRBJ2-1; 7 nucleotides agree with TRBD1. The receptor was isolated from a woman aged 35 to 49 in good health and CMV-seropositive. The CDR3 protein is CASSNENRGYNEQFF. DNA for the CDR3: TGCGCCAGCAGCAACGAAAACAGGGGCTACAATGAGCAGTTCTTC.